This T cell receptor beta chain was captured in a study of brain T cells in children with intractable seizures. Study-wide findings and caveats: Viral specificity was inferred only from CDR3 similarity; HCMV serostatus was unknown.

Time point: blood from clinic visit 5 months post-surgery; TSC patient then seizure free. The CDR3 extends over 14 amino acids. The V gene's germline CDR1 is SGDLS and CDR2 YYNGEE. With regard to this clone: What it recognizes is unknown. An end of the junction does not agree with germline; a read error may underlie this.

TCRdb keeps only in-frame clones here, not all; method: immunoSEQ multiplex PCR. The profile covers 340,000 or so clones, with 85% to 95% appearing a single time and 4.5% to 7% taken by the ten largest. The source of this sequence is a boy younger than two with tuberous sclerosis and intractable seizures. The sample in question was peripheral blood, obtained less than 6 months after surgery. The V call is TRBV9, the J call TRBJ1-1; TRBD1 aligns across 7 bases. In nucleotides, the CDR3 is TGTGCCAGCAGCGTCGCACAGGGGAACTCTGAAGCTTTCTTT. This translates into CASSVAQGNSEAFF. Using reference TRBV9 and TRBJ1-1 for the parts outside the CDR3, the full variable domain is DSGVTQTPKHLITATGQRVTLRCSPRSGDLSVYWYQQSLDQGLQFLIQYYNGEERAKGNILERFSAQQFPDLHSELNLSSLELGDSALYFCASSVAQGNSEAFFGQGTRLTVV.